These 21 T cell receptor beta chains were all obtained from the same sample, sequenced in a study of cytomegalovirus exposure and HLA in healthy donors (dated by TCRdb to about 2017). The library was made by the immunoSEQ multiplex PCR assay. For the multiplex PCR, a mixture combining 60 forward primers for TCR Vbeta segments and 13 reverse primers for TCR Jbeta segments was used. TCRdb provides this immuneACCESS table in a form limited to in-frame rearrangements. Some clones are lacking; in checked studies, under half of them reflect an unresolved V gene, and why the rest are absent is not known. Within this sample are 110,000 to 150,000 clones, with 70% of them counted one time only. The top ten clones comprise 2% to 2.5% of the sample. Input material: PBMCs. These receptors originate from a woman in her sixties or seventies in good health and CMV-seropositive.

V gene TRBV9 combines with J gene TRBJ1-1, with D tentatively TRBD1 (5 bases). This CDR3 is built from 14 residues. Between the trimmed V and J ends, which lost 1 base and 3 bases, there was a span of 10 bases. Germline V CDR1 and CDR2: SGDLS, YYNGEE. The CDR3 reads CASSVRARDTEAFF. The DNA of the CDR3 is TGTGCCAGCAGCGTACGGGCCAGGGACACTGAAGCTTTCTTT.

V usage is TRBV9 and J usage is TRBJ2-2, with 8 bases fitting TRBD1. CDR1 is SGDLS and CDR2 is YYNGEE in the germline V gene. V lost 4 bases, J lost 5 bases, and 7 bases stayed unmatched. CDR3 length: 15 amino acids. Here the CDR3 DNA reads TGTGCCAGCAGCCACGGGACAGGCCGGACCGGGGAGCTGTTTTTT. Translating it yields CASSHGTGRTGELFF.

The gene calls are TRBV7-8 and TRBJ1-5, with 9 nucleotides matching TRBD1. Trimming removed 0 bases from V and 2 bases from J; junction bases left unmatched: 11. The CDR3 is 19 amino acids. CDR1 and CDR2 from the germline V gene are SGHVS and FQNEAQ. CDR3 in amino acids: CASSLAVGQGFQGNQPQHF. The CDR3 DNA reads TGTGCCAGCAGCTTAGCCGTGGGACAGGGATTTCAAGGCAATCAGCCCCAGCATTTT.

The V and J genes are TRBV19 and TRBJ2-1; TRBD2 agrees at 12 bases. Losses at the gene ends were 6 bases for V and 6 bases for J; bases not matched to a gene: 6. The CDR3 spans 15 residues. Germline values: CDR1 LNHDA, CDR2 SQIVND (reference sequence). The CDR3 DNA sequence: TGTGCCAGTAGAAGCACTAGCGGGAGGAGCAATGAGCAGTTCTTC. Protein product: CASRSTSGRSNEQFF.

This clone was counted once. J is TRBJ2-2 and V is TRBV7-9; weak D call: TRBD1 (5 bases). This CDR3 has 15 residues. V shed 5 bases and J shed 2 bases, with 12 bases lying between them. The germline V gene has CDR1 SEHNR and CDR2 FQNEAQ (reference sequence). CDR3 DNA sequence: TGTGCCAGCAGCCCACAGGAAACTAACACCGGGGAGCTGTTTTTT. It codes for CASSPQETNTGELFF.

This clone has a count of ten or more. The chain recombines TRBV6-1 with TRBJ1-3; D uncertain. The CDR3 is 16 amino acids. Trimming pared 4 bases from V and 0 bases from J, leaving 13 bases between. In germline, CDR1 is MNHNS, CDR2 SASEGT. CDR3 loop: CASSVARALSGNTIYF. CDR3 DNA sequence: TGTGCCAGCAGTGTGGCGAGGGCCCTCTCTGGAAACACCATATATTTT.

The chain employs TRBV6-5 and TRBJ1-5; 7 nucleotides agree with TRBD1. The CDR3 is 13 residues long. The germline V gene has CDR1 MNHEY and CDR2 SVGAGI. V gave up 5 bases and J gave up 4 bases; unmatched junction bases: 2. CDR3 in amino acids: CASSTQGNQPQHF. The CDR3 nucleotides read TGTGCCAGCAGTACACAGGGGAATCAGCCCCAGCATTTT.

The CDR3 spells CFSSDQPQHF. The CDR3 nucleotides are TGTTTCTCCTCGGATCAGCCCCAGCATTTT. V and J are TRBV11-2 and TRBJ1-5; D gene ambiguous. Germline CDR1 reads SGHAT; CDR2 reads FQNNGV. The CDR3 is 10 residues long.

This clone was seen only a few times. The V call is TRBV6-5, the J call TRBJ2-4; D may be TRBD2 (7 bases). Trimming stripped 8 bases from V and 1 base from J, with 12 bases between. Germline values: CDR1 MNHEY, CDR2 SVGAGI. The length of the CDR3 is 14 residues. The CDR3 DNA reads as TGTGCCAGCGGGGGGGCTATGGCCAAAAACATTCAGTACTTC. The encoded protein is CASGGAMAKNIQYF.

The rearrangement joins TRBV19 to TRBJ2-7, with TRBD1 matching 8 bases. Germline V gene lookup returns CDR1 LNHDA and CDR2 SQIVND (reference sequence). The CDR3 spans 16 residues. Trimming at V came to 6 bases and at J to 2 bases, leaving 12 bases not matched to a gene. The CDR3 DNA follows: TGTGCCAGTAGCAACCTTCCGGGACAGGACGCCTACGAGCAGTACTTC. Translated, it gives CASSNLPGQDAYEQYF.

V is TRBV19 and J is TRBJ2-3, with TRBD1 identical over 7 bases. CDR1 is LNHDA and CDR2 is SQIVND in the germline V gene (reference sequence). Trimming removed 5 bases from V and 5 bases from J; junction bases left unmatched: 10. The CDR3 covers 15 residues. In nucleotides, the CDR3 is TGTGCCAGTAGTTTAAGCGCACAGGGGATAGATACGCAGTATTTT. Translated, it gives CASSLSAQGIDTQYF.

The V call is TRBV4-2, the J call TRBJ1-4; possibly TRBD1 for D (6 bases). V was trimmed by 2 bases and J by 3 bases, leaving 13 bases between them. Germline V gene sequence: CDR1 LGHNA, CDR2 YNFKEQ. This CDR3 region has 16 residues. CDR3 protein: CASSQLQGTANEKLFF. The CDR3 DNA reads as TGTGCCAGCAGCCAACTACAGGGTACAGCTAATGAAAAACTGTTTTTT.

In DNA form, the CDR3 reads TGTGCCAGCAGTCCTGGACAGGCCCTTGGAACTGAAGCTTTCTTT. Amino acids: CASSPGQALGTEAFF. The V call is TRBV6-5, the J call TRBJ1-1; 7 bases agree with TRBD1. The CDR3 loop spans 15 amino acids. Germline V lookup: CDR1 MNHEY, CDR2 SVGAGI. The V and J ends lost 5 bases and 5 bases, in that order; junction bases with no gene match: 11.

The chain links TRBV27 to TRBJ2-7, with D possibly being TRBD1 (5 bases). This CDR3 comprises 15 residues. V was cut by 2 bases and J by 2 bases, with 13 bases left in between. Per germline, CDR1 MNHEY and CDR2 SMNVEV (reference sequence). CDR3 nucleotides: TGTGCCAGCAGTTTAGGCCAGGGAAGGACCTACGAGCAGTACTTC. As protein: CASSLGQGRTYEQYF.

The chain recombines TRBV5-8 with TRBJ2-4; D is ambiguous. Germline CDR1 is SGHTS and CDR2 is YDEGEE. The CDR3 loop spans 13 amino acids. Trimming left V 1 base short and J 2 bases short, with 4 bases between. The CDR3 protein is CASSLTPKNIQYF. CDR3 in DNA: TGTGCCAGCAGCTTGACTCCCAAAAACATTCAGTACTTC.

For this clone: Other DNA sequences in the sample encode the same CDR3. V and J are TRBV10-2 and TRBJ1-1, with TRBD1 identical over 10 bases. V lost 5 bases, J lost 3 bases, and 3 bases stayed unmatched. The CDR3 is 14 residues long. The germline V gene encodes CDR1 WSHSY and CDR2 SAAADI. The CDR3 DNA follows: TGCGCCAGCAGTTGGGACAGGGGCGACACTGAAGCTTTCTTT. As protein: CASSWDRGDTEAFF.

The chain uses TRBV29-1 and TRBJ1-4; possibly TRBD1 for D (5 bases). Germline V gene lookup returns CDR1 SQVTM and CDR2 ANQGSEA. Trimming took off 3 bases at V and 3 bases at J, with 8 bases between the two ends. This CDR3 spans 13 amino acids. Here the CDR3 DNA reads TGCAGCGTTGAGGGGGGTCCTAATGAAAAACTGTTTTTT. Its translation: CSVEGGPNEKLFF. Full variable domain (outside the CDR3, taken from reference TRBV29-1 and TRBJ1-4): SAVISQKPSRDICQRGTSLTIQCQVDSQVTMMFWYRQQPGQSLTLIATANQGSEATYESGFVIDKFPISRPNLTFSTLTVSNMSPEDSSIYLCSVEGGPNEKLFFGSGTQLSVL.

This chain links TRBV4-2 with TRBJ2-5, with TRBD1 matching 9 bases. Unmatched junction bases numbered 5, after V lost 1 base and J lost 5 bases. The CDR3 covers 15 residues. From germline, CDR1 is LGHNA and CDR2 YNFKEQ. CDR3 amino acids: CASSQADGQGETQYF. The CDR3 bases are TGTGCCAGCAGCCAAGCCGACGGACAGGGGGAGACCCAGTACTTC.

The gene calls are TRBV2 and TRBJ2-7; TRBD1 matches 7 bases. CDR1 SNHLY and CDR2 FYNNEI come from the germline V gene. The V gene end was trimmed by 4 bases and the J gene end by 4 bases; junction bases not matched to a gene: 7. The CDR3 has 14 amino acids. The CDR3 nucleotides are TGTGCCAGCAGTGGAACAGGGGCGAATTACGAGCAGTACTTC. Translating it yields CASSGTGANYEQYF.

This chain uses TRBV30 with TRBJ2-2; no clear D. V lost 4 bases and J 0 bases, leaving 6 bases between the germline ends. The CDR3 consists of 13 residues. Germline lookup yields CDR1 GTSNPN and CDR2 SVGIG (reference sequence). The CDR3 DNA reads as TGTGCCTGGACAATTGCGAACACCGGGGAGCTGTTTTTT. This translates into CAWTIANTGELFF.

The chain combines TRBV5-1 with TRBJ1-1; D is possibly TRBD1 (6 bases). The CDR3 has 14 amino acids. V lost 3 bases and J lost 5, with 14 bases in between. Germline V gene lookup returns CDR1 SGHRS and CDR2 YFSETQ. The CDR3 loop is CASSSQGTKTEAFF. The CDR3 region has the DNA TGCGCCAGCAGCTCGCAAGGGACAAAGACTGAAGCTTTCTTT.